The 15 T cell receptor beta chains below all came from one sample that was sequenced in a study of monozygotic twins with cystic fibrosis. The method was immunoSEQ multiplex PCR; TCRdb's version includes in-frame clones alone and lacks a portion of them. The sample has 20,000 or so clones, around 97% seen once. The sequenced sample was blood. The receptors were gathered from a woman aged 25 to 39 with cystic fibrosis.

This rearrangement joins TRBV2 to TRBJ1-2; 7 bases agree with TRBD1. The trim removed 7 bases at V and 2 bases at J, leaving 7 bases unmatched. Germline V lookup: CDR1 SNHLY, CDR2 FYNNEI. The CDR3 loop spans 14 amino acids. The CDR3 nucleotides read TGTGCCAGCAAAGCCGACAGGGTGAACTATGGCTACACCTTC. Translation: CASKADRVNYGYTF.

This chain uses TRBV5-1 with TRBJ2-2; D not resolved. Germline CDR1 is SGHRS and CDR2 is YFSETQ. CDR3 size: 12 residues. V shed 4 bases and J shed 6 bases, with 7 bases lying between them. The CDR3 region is CASSRRAGELFF. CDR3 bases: TGCGCCAGCAGCAGACGCGCCGGGGAGCTGTTTTTT.

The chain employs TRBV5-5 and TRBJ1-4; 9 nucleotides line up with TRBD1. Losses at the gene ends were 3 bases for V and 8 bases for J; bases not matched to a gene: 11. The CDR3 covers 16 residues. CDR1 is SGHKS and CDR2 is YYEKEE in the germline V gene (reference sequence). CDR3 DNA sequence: TGTGCCAGCAGCTCTAATCCCGGGACAGGGTACGAAAAACTGTTTTTT. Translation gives CASSSNPGTGYEKLFF.

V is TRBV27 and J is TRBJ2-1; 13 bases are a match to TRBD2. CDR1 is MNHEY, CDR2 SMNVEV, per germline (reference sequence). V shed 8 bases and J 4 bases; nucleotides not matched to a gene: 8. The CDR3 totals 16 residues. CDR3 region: CASAGLAGVGYNEQFF. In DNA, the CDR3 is TGTGCCAGCGCCGGACTAGCGGGGGTGGGTTACAATGAGCAGTTCTTC.

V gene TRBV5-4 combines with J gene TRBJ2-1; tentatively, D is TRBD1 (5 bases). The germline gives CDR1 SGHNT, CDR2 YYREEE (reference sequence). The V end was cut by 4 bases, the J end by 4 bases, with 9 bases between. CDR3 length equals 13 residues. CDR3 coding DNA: TGTGCCAGCAGCCTGACAGATTACAATGAGCAGTTCTTC. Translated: CASSLTDYNEQFF. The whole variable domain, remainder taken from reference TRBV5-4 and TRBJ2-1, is ETGVTQSPTHLIKTRGQQVTLRCSSQSGHNTVSWYQQALGQGPQFIFQYYREEENGRGNFPPRFSGLQFPNYSSELNVNALELDDSALYLCASSLTDYNEQFFGPGTRLTVL.

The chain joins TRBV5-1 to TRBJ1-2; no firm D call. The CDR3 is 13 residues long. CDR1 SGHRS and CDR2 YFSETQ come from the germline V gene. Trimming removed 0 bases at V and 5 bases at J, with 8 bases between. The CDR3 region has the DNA TGCGCCAGCAGCTTGGGCCGTGGGTATGGCTACACCTTC. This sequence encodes CASSLGRGYGYTF.

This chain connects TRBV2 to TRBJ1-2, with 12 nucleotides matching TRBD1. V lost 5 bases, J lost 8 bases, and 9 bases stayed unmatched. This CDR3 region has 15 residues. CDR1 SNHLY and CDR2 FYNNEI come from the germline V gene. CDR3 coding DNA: TGTGCCAGCAGTAAGCCGGGACAGGGGGCTCGGGGCTACACCTTC. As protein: CASSKPGQGARGYTF.

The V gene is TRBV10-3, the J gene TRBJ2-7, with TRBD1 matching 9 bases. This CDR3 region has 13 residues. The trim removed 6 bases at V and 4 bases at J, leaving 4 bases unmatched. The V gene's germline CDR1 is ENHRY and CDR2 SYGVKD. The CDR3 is CAIRLGQGYEQYF. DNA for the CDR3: TGTGCCATCAGGTTGGGACAGGGTTACGAGCAGTACTTC.

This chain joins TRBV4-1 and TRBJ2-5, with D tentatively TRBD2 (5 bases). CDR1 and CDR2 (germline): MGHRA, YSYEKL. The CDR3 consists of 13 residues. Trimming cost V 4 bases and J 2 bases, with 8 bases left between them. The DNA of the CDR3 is TGCGCCAGCAGCCTGGACTTTCAAGAGACCCAGTACTTC. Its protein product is CASSLDFQETQYF.

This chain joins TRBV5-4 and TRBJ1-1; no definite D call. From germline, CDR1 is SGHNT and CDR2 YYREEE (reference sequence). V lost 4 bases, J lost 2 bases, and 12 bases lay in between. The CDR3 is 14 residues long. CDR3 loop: CASSLRNQNTEAFF. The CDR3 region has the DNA TGTGCCAGCAGCCTCAGAAATCAAAACACTGAAGCTTTCTTT.

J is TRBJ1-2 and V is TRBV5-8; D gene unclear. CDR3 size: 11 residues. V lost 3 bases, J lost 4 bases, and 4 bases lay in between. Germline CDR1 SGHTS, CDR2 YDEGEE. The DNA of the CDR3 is TGTGCCAGCAGCTCGGTCTATGGCTACACCTTC. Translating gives CASSSVYGYTF.

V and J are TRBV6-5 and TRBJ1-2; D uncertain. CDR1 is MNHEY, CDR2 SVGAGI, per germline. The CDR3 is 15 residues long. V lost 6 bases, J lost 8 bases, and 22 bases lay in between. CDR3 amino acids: CASSPLGRSREGYTF. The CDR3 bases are TGTGCCAGCAGCCCACTTGGGCGGTCTAGAGAAGGCTACACCTTC.

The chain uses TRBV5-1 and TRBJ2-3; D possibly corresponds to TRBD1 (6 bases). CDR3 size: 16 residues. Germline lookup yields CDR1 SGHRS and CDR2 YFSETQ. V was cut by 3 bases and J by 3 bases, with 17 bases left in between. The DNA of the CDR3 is TGCGCCAGCAGCTGGCGAGGGGGTCGGGATACAGATACGCAGTATTTT. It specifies CASSWRGGRDTDTQYF.

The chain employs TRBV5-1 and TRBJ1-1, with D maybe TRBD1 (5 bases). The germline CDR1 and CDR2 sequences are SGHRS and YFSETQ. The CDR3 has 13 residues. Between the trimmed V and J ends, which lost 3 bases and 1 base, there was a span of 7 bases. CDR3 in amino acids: CASSSTGNTEAFF. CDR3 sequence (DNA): TGCGCCAGCAGCTCCACAGGGAACACTGAAGCTTTCTTT.

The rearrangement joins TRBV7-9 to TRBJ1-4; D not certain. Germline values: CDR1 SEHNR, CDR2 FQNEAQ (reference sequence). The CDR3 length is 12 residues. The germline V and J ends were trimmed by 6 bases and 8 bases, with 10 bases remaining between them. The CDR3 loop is CASSLGMEKLFF. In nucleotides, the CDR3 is TGTGCCAGCAGTCTAGGGATGGAAAAACTGTTTTTT.